These T cell receptor beta chains were read from a single sample in a study of beta chain features in type 1 diabetes. The assay was immunoSEQ multiplex PCR, and TCRdb's table has in-frame clones only and misses some. The sample comprises 200,000 to 250,000 clones, around 13% of which are singletons, and about 0.018% rests with the top ten. Sequencing used naive CD4+ T cells from blood. The receptors come from a man between 25 and 39 years old with type 1 diabetes. Both conserved end residues are part of each CDR3. The order of the fields is J gene, clone size, D gene, V gene, CDR3 protein, CDR3 DNA. The D gene is left open where the match is weak. Clone size is given for some rows only: seen once, a few or many times, or a class if the clone is expanded.

TRBJ1-1	NA	NA	TRBV7-9	CASSLADRVSTEAFF	TGTGCCAGCAGCTTAGCCGACAGAGTATCCACTGAAGCTTTCTTT
TRBJ2-1	NA	NA	TRBV2	CASRPGTIAYNEQFF	TGTGCCAGCAGACCTGGGACAATAGCCTACAATGAGCAGTTCTTC
TRBJ2-5	few	TRBD1	TRBV6-5	CASRGQGEGETQYF	TGTGCCAGCAGGGGACAGGGGGAGGGAGAGACCCAGTACTTC
TRBJ2-3	few	NA	TRBV19	CASSSAATDTQYF	TGTGCCAGTAGCTCGGCGGCCACAGATACGCAGTATTTT
TRBJ1-4	NA	TRBD1	TRBV7-2	CASSPTGASEKLFF	TGTGCCAGCAGCCCGACAGGGGCCTCTGAAAAACTGTTTTTT
TRBJ2-6	few	NA	TRBV2	CASSPEAPGANVLTF	TGTGCCAGCAGTCCTGAGGCTCCGGGGGCCAACGTCCTGACTTTC
TRBJ2-3	NA	TRBD2	TRBV19	CASSIGTGLAGTDTQYF	TGTGCCAGTAGTATAGGTACGGGACTAGCGGGCACAGATACGCAGTATTTT
TRBJ2-6	few	NA	TRBV5-1	CASRGQGANVLTF	TGCGCCAGCAGGGGGCAAGGGGCCAACGTCCTGACTTTC
TRBJ2-2	NA	NA	TRBV5-1	CASSLGGSAPGELFF	TGCGCCAGCAGCTTGGGAGGCTCAGCCCCCGGGGAGCTGTTTTTT
TRBJ1-1	NA	TRBD1	TRBV10-3	CAISESGTGAEAFF	TGTGCCATCAGTGAGTCGGGGACAGGGGCTGAAGCTTTCTTT
TRBJ1-1	NA	NA	TRBV18	CASSPPVGLEAFF	TGTGCCAGCTCACCACCGGTGGGCCTTGAAGCTTTCTTT
TRBJ2-1	few	TRBD2	TRBV5-4	CASSTGTSGNNEQFF	TGTGCCAGCAGCACCGGGACTAGTGGGAACAATGAGCAGTTCTTC
TRBJ1-1	few	NA	TRBV7-2	CASSPTVNTEAFF	TGTGCCAGCAGCCCAACAGTGAACACTGAAGCTTTCTTT
TRBJ2-3	NA	NA	TRBV21-1	CASNTGTRQQPADTQYF	TGTGCCAGCAACACCGGGACTAGACAACAACCGGCAGATACGCAGTATTTT
TRBJ1-6	few	NA	TRBV9	CASSPYGGASPLHF	TGTGCCAGCAGCCCCTACGGGGGGGCCTCACCCCTCCACTTT
TRBJ2-1	few	NA	TRBV27	CASSRRENNEQFF	TGTGCCAGCTCAAGGCGGGAAAACAATGAGCAGTTCTTC
TRBJ2-7	few	TRBD1	TRBV7-9	CASSQRDRTYEQYF	TGTGCCAGCAGCCAACGGGACAGAACCTACGAGCAGTACTTC
TRBJ2-1	NA	TRBD2	TRBV4-1	CASSQLGTSFEQFF	TGCGCCAGCAGCCAACTCGGGACTAGCTTTGAGCAGTTCTTC
TRBJ2-2	NA	NA	TRBV7-9	CASSLQTGELFF	TGTGCCAGCAGCCTGCAGACCGGGGAGCTGTTTTTT
TRBJ2-1	NA	NA	TRBV21-1	CASSKLGLAGSNEQFF	TGTGCCAGCAGCAAGTTAGGACTAGCGGGATCAAATGAGCAGTTCTTC
TRBJ2-5	NA	NA	TRBV30	CAWSARGRGQETQYF	TGTGCCTGGAGTGCCAGGGGAAGGGGCCAAGAGACCCAGTACTTC
TRBJ2-7	few	NA	TRBV5-1	CASSLGGSLSSYEQYF	TGCGCCAGCAGCTTGGGGGGCTCCCTGAGCTCCTACGAGCAGTACTTC
TRBJ1-5	few	TRBD1	TRBV6-1	CAARDRVFGNQPQHF	TGTGCCGCCCGGGACAGGGTCTTTGGCAATCAGCCCCAGCATTTT
TRBJ2-3	few	TRBD2	TRBV9	CASSTSGRSTDTQYF	TGTGCCAGCAGCACTAGCGGGCGTAGCACAGATACGCAGTATTTT
TRBJ1-5	NA	NA	TRBV2	CASRAGTQDQPQHF	TGTGCCAGCAGAGCCGGGACACAAGACCAGCCCCAGCATTTT
TRBJ1-1	NA	NA	TRBV7-9	CASSLGGGGEAFF	TGTGCCAGCAGCTTAGGAGGGGGTGGTGAAGCTTTCTTT
TRBJ2-5	NA	NA	TRBV10-3	CAISPGAPETQYF	TGTGCCATCAGTCCAGGGGCTCCAGAGACCCAGTACTTC
TRBJ2-1	few	NA	TRBV9	CASSVAPYGSSPNEQFF	TGTGCCAGCAGCGTAGCCCCGTACGGGAGTTCTCCGAATGAGCAGTTCTTC
TRBJ2-5	few	TRBD2	TRBV10-3	CAIRSGTSGRKQTQYF	TGTGCCATCAGATCCGGGACTAGCGGGAGGAAGCAGACCCAGTACTTC
TRBJ2-7	NA	TRBD1	TRBV5-1	CASSLGDRAYEQYF	TGCGCCAGCAGCTTGGGGGACAGAGCCTACGAGCAGTACTTC
TRBJ2-1	few	NA	TRBV6-5	CASRGTNYNEQFF	TGTGCCAGCAGGGGGACAAACTACAATGAGCAGTTCTTC
TRBJ2-7	NA	TRBD2	TRBV4-1	CASSRLRGGGSYEQYF	TGCGCCAGCAGCCGCCTCCGGGGCGGGGGGTCCTACGAGCAGTACTTC
TRBJ1-1	NA	NA	TRBV9	CASSVATGGMDTEAFF	TGTGCCAGCAGCGTAGCTACGGGGGGCATGGACACTGAAGCTTTCTTT
TRBJ1-2	few	NA	TRBV5-1	CASSLEFSYYGYTF	TGCGCCAGCAGCTTGGAATTTTCTTACTATGGCTACACCTTC
TRBJ1-1	NA	TRBD1	TRBV7-2	CASSRTGMNTEAFF	TGTGCCAGCAGCCGGACAGGAATGAACACTGAAGCTTTCTTT
TRBJ2-7	NA	TRBD2	TRBV7-8	CASSFERGPYEQYF	TGTGCCAGCAGCTTCGAGCGGGGTCCATACGAGCAGTACTTC
TRBJ2-7	NA	NA	TRBV25-1	CASRQAGYEQYF	TGTGCCAGCAGGCAGGCGGGATACGAGCAGTACTTC
TRBJ2-5	NA	TRBD1	TRBV7-2	CASSLGAGQGQETQYF	TGTGCCAGCAGCTTAGGGGCCGGACAGGGGCAAGAGACCCAGTACTTC
TRBJ2-1	few	NA	TRBV28	CASSFSRYRVQNEQFF	TGTGCCAGCAGTTTTTCGAGATACAGGGTACAAAATGAGCAGTTCTTC
TRBJ2-1	few	TRBD2	TRBV5-4	CNYGGAGEGEQFF	TGTAACTACGGGGGGGCGGGAGAAGGTGAGCAGTTCTTC
TRBJ2-5	few	NA	TRBV11-2	CASSFPSPETQYF	TGTGCCAGCAGCTTTCCTAGCCCAGAGACCCAGTACTTC
TRBJ1-4	NA	NA	TRBV5-4	CASSSRVDEKLFF	TGTGCCAGCAGCTCCAGGGTGGACGAAAAACTGTTTTTT
TRBJ2-5	NA	TRBD2	TRBV29-1	CSVEPPGGETQYF	TGCAGCGTTGAACCCCCGGGAGGTGAGACCCAGTACTTC
TRBJ2-6	few	NA	TRBV7-9	CASLPGSSGANVLTF	TGTGCCAGCCTACCGGGGAGCTCTGGGGCCAACGTCCTGACTTTC
TRBJ1-1	NA	TRBD1	TRBV5-1	CASGAGQGETEAFF	TGCGCCAGCGGGGCAGGACAGGGGGAAACTGAAGCTTTCTTT
TRBJ2-7	NA	NA	TRBV25-1	CASRRPGPGYEQYF	TGTGCCAGCAGGAGGCCAGGGCCAGGCTACGAGCAGTACTTC
TRBJ2-6	few	TRBD1	TRBV15	CATSPRYRDRNSGANVLTF	TGTGCCACCAGCCCCCGTTATCGGGACAGAAACTCTGGGGCCAACGTCCTGACTTTC
TRBJ1-1	NA	TRBD1	TRBV2	CASSGQAGMTEAFF	TGTGCCAGCAGCGGACAGGCCGGGATGACTGAAGCTTTCTTT
TRBJ1-4	NA	TRBD1	TRBV6-5	CAAAEGQGNEKLFF	TGTGCCGCCGCAGAGGGACAGGGGAATGAAAAACTGTTTTTT
TRBJ1-2	NA	TRBD1	TRBV30	CAWSEGTGGGGYTF	TGTGCCTGGAGTGAAGGGACAGGGGGAGGTGGCTACACCTTC
TRBJ1-1	NA	NA	TRBV5-4	CASRGFGAEAFF	TGTGCCAGCCGGGGTTTTGGGGCTGAAGCTTTCTTT
TRBJ2-3	few	NA	TRBV6-5	CASRSRVTQYF	TGTGCCAGCAGATCCAGGGTGACGCAGTATTTT
TRBJ1-5	few	NA	TRBV10-2	CASSETDSNQPQHF	TGCGCCAGCAGTGAGACAGATAGCAATCAGCCCCAGCATTTT
TRBJ2-7	few	TRBD2	TRBV5-4	CASSEGLAGYEQYF	TGTGCCAGCAGCGAAGGACTAGCGGGCTACGAGCAGTACTTC
TRBJ2-7	NA	TRBD2	TRBV19	CASSYTGLAYEQYF	TGTGCCAGTAGTTATACGGGACTAGCGTACGAGCAGTACTTC
TRBJ1-2	NA	NA	TRBV18	CASSAGSLNYGYTF	TGTGCCAGCTCAGCCGGGTCCCTGAACTATGGCTACACCTTC
TRBJ1-1	NA	TRBD1	TRBV6-5	CASSRRGSTEAFF	TGTGCCAGCAGTCGCAGGGGGAGCACTGAAGCTTTCTTT
TRBJ2-6	NA	NA	TRBV9	CASSVNRYSGANVLTF	TGTGCCAGCAGCGTAAACCGCTACTCTGGGGCCAACGTCCTGACTTTC
TRBJ2-7	NA	TRBD1	TRBV7-7	CASSRGTGAYEQYF	TGTGCTAGCAGCAGAGGGACAGGGGCCTACGAGCAGTACTTC